These 5 T cell receptor beta chains were sequenced from one sample in a study of Tregs in tolerant kidney transplant recipients. The assay was immunoSEQ multiplex PCR, and TCRdb's table has in-frame clones only and misses some. The repertoire includes roughly 69,000 clones, approximately 91% of them detected once, and around 0.38% sits in the top ten. Here the sequenced sample was CD4+ T cells from blood, taken before the transplant. The receptor set was obtained from a human donor who received a combined kidney and bone marrow transplant.

This clone was seen only once. The chain recombines TRBV15 with TRBJ2-7; no firm D call. The germline CDR1 and CDR2 sequences are LNHNV and YYDKDF (reference sequence). Trimming shortened V by 3 bases and J by 4 bases, and 10 bases separated the two germline ends. CDR3 length equals 13 residues. The CDR3 nucleotides are TGTGCCACCAGCAGGTCCGGAGTGTACGAGCAGTACTTC. This gives the protein CATSRSGVYEQYF.

CDR3: CASRTLQGGNYGYTF. CDR3 coding DNA: TGCGCCAGCAGGACACTCCAGGGAGGGAACTATGGCTACACCTTC. The V and J genes are TRBV5-1 and TRBJ1-2; maybe TRBD1 (5 bases). V lost 5 bases and J 2 bases, leaving 16 bases between the germline ends. CDR1 is SGHRS, CDR2 YFSETQ, per germline. The length of the CDR3 is 15 residues.

This clone was counted once. The chain uses TRBV4-2 and TRBJ2-5, with 8 bases matching TRBD1. The CDR3 length is 14 residues. V was clipped by 4 bases and J by 2 bases; unmatched bases: 3. Germline loops: CDR1 LGHNA, CDR2 YNFKEQ. CDR3 bases: TGTGCCAGCAGCCCGGGACAGGATCAAGAGACCCAGTACTTC. Translating it yields CASSPGQDQETQYF.

CDR3 in amino acids: CASSQGIAGETQYF. The CDR3 coding sequence is TGTGCCAGCAGCCAGGGGATAGCCGGAGAGACCCAGTACTTC. J is TRBJ2-5 and V is TRBV2, with a tentative D call TRBD1 (6 bases). The V gene lost 6 bases and the J gene lost 4 bases, with 15 bases spanning the gap. This CDR3 comprises 14 residues. Germline CDR1 is SNHLY and CDR2 is FYNNEI.

This clone was recorded once. The V call is TRBV7-6, the J call TRBJ2-5; a weak D match, TRBD2 (6 bases). Per the germline V gene, CDR1 is SGHVS and CDR2 is FNYEAQ. This CDR3 has 15 amino acids. V lost 5 bases, J lost 1 base, and 14 bases lay in between. CDR3 DNA: TGTGCCAGCAGCCGTTCTAGCGTCACCCAAGAGACCCAGTACTTC. This codes for CASSRSSVTQETQYF.